The clone carrying this T cell receptor (beta chain) was counted a few times. Its antigen is as yet unknown. These data belong to a study of Ad26.COV2.S vaccination and SARS-CoV-2 variants. Findings and limits, study-wide: Vaccinees reportedly had broad spike-specific CD8+ and CD4+ T cell responses.

Sequencing was performed with immunoSEQ multiplex PCR; in TCRdb, only in-frame clones are kept and a portion is missing. Of about 480,000 clones detected, around nine tenths appear once; the ten largest clones hold 9.5% to 15%. Sample treatment: 15 to 20 received Ad26.COV2.S at low or high dose, single or two shots; 5 received placebo; per-sample allocation not given. Sampling was done on day 63 after the first vaccine or placebo injection. Germline CDR1 reads SGDLS; CDR2 reads YYNGEE. Trimming took 0 bases from V and 3 from J, leaving 10 bases between them. The CDR3 runs to 14 residues. This chain joins TRBV9 and TRBJ2-7, with TRBD2 as a possible D gene (5 bases). The TCR was taken from a person between 18 and 60 years old who received the Ad26.COV2.S COVID-19 vaccine or a placebo. The sequencing used peripheral blood, collected in a trial of Ad26.COV2.S vaccine versus placebo. Written as DNA, the CDR3 is TGTGCCAGCAGCGTAGCGTGGGAGCACTACGAGCAGTACTTC. It is translated as CASSVAWEHYEQYF.